This TCR beta chain was sequenced in a study of blood T cell repertoires in COVID-19. On the study more broadly: Samples of COVID-19 (acute and convalescent) were obtained from the United States, Italy and Spain. T cells, B-cell-depleted T cells, or PBMCs provided the cDNA or gDNA that served as material.

Original methodology: Estimation of nucleated cell counts was performed using reference gene primer amplification. Some clones are missing from TCRdb's copy, which holds only in-frame ones; the method was immunoSEQ multiplex PCR. Clone size and the V and J calls come from that table; the DNA yielded D and trimming. The repertoire has about 160,000 clones, roughly 93% of them found once; the top ten carry approximately 2%. The V gene's germline CDR1 is SNHLY and CDR2 FYNNEI. V lost 8 bases and J lost 4, with 15 bases in between. CDR3 length equals 14 residues. The chain recombines TRBV2 with TRBJ2-1; D unresolved. The clonotype originates from a man aged 18 to 29 with acute or convalescent COVID-19. The material sequenced was peripheral blood. The chain's CDR3 is CASLSEERYNEQFF. The CDR3, as DNA: TGTGCCAGCCTCTCCGAGGAGAGGTACAATGAGCAGTTCTTC.